This TCR beta chain was profiled in a study of human T cells and chemical hapten exposure. Overall study: Alopecia universalis, totalis or areata was present in patients who were mostly female.

TCRdb redid the calling of the RACE reads with MiXCR, one entry per CDR3 protein. The sample yields hundreds of thousands of distinct CDR3 sequences, roughly 6% seen once. As to time point: patch test 2, 6 weeks after DPC sensitization. Treatment reported: therapeutic diphenylcyclopropenone sensitization with weekly scalp DPC. The CDR3 is 15 residues long. Deletions cut 2 bases from V and 5 bases from J, with 15 bases between. Germline CDR1 MNHEY, CDR2 SVGEGT. The chain carries TRBV6-2 or TRBV6-3 and TRBJ1-1; D gene ambiguous. The sequence derives from a woman between 18 and 29 years old with alopecia areata. Some clones in this sample may be carry-over from other donors' samples. The sequences come from whole blood, collected in connection with sensitization to the hapten diphenylcyclopropenone (DPC). The CDR3 region is CASSYATNLGTEAFF. The CDR3 bases are TGTGCCAGCAGTTACGCGACAAATTTGGGGACTGAAGCTTTCTTT.